Listed below are T cell receptor beta chains from one sample, sequenced in a study of T cell responses to AZD1222 COVID-19 vaccine. Libraries were prepared by immunoSEQ multiplex PCR; TCRdb keeps only in-frame clonotypes and omits some of them. This sample has about 130,000 clones, with roughly 93% found just once. The input for sequencing was peripheral blood, taken 28 days after the second AZD1222 dose. The receptors originated from an adult who received the AZD1222 COVID-19 vaccine. Each CDR3 is given with its conserved first and last residue. Each record gives: V gene, J gene, CDR3 protein.

TRBV11-2	TRBJ2-7	CASTLLRQGRWGSYEQYF
TRBV11-3	TRBJ2-1	CASSFRTSGSSSYNEQFF
TRBV6-5	TRBJ1-1	CASSSLTGGATEAFF
TRBV24-1	TRBJ2-1	CATSDLVDYQPNEQFF
TRBV28	TRBJ2-1	CASSLPASYNEQFF
TRBV5-4	TRBJ1-4	CASSRELGTNEKLFF
TRBV18	TRBJ1-5	CASSPHVDSNQPQHF
TRBV19	TRBJ1-1	CASSPPGRFATEAFF
TRBV28	TRBJ2-7	CASSPQEASEPYEQYF
TRBV5-8	TRBJ1-5	CASRTGTGYFSNQPQHF
TRBV18	TRBJ2-3	CASSPIGLAGGPPADTQYF
TRBV5-1	TRBJ2-1	CASSSGTVNEQFF
TRBV7-2	TRBJ2-2	CASSLAPPTSGSRKNTGELFF
TRBV6-5	TRBJ2-7	CASRASASYEQYF
TRBV11-3	TRBJ2-1	CASSLRYSSNEQFF
TRBV7-9	TRBJ2-1	CASRHGTSGSGNEQFF
TRBV29-1	TRBJ2-7	CSVEFRSYEQYF
TRBV14	TRBJ1-6	CASSQEPRRQGYISPLHF
TRBV3-1/TRBV3-2	TRBJ2-7	CASSPGSLGYEQYF
TRBV18	TRBJ1-2	CASSPGTGSNYGYTF
TRBV7-3	TRBJ1-2	CASSLIGGEDGYTF
TRBV5-1	TRBJ1-2	CASNLQGASGYTF
TRBV30	TRBJ1-1	CAWSVFILGTSGPTEAFF
TRBV28	TRBJ2-3	CASSLGLAGPRRDTQYF
TRBV20-1	TRBJ1-5	CSASRGFSNQPQHF
TRBV18	TRBJ2-7	CASSPRQAGEQYF
TRBV7-2	TRBJ1-2	CASSPDKSYGYTF
TRBV12-3/TRBV12-4	TRBJ1-2	CASIDRYGYTF
TRBV6-5	TRBJ1-5	CATLGQYSNQPQHF
TRBV19	TRBJ1-5	CASSMGTGGSNQPQHF
TRBV5-1	TRBJ2-7	CASSVQGQAIYEQYF
TRBV28	TRBJ1-2	CASSSQGNYGYTF
TRBV24-1	TRBJ2-6	CATSTDRAGANVLTF
TRBV13	TRBJ2-3	CASSLVTGIDTQYF
TRBV15	TRBJ2-7	CATSRVREGFPYEQYF
TRBV6-5	TRBJ1-6	CASSPGRNDSPLHF
TRBV7-9	TRBJ2-1	CASRPQGSYNEQFF
TRBV4-1	TRBJ2-3	CASSQDRTDTQYF
TRBV5-6	TRBJ2-3	CASSHFTEPDTQYF
TRBV2	TRBJ1-2	CASSGLANYYGYTF
TRBV5-4	TRBJ2-2	CASSPGLEFGELFF
TRBV10-3	TRBJ2-1	CAITSAYNEQFF
TRBV7-8	TRBJ2-3	CASSLHRPGTDTQYF
TRBV11-2	TRBJ2-5	CASSLAGQGETQYF
TRBV5-1	TRBJ1-5	CASSLAPGGNQPQHF
TRBV6-5	TRBJ1-2	CAALDRGGYGYTF
TRBV2	TRBJ2-7	CASSVGRTSYEQYF
TRBV28	TRBJ2-7	CASSSPGQGAYEQYF
TRBV5-1	TRBJ2-2	CASSFGPAGGGTGELFF
TRBV5-1	TRBJ2-1	CASSDTGRSSYNEQFF
TRBV4-2	TRBJ2-1	CASSQVTGSRWDEQFF
TRBV30	TRBJ2-1	CAWSVHLAGGRNEQFF
TRBV14	TRBJ2-7	CASSQELTKYYEQYF
TRBV13	TRBJ2-2	CASSLTGPGELFF
TRBV24-1	TRBJ1-1	CATSDFQKRDTEAFF
TRBV7-2	TRBJ1-4	CASSLGAGQFYFNEKLFF
TRBV30	TRBJ1-1	CAWSSMGLRRTEAFF
TRBV6-5	TRBJ1-4	CASAPVGATNEKLFF
TRBV21-1	TRBJ1-4	CASSQRKGTGDEANEKLFF